This passage covers 30 T cell receptor beta chains from one sample sequenced in a study of blood T cell repertoires in COVID-19. Using immunoSEQ multiplex PCR, the repertoire was profiled, and TCRdb retains in-frame clones only, with some absent. This table holds approximately 140,000 clones, approximately 80% found once. The sequenced material came from peripheral blood. These receptors all stem from a human donor in a cohort sampled during active COVID-19.

The chain recombines TRBV9 with TRBJ1-2; 9 bases align to TRBD1. Germline-derived CDR1 and CDR2 are SGDLS and YYNGEE. J gave up 4 bases and V 4 bases, and 8 bases lay outside the gene matches. This CDR3 contains 15 residues. This CDR3 is CASSISGTGSYGYTF. Written as DNA, the CDR3 is TGTGCCAGCAGCATCTCCGGGACAGGGAGCTATGGCTACACCTTC. Supplemented by reference TRBV9 and TRBJ1-2, the full variable domain reads DSGVTQTPKHLITATGQRVTLRCSPRSGDLSVYWYQQSLDQGLQFLIQYYNGEERAKGNILERFSAQQFPDLHSELNLSSLELGDSALYFCASSISGTGSYGYTFGSGTRLTVV.

V usage is TRBV7-2 and J usage is TRBJ1-2; possible D gene TRBD1, 6 bases. Between the trimmed V and J ends, which lost 5 bases and 7 bases, there was a span of 23 bases. The CDR3 is 16 residues long. Germline V gene sequence: CDR1 SGHTA, CDR2 FQGNSA. The CDR3 reads CASSRDVLQGRFGYTF. DNA of the CDR3: TGTGCCAGCAGCCGGGATGTCTTACAGGGAAGGTTTGGCTACACCTTC.

The V gene is TRBV5-1, the J gene TRBJ1-2; maybe TRBD1 (6 bases). This CDR3 spans 14 amino acids. Trimming left V 4 bases short and J 8 bases short, with 18 bases between. Germline-derived CDR1 and CDR2 are SGHRS and YFSETQ. As DNA, the CDR3 is TGCGCCAGCAGCCCCCCCGGACAGACCTGGGGCTACACCTTC. It is translated as CASSPPGQTWGYTF.

This chain uses TRBV4-3 with TRBJ1-4; the D is unclear. Germline V gene data show CDR1 as LGHNA and CDR2 as YSLEER. Between the trimmed V and J ends, which lost 1 base and 7 bases, there was a span of 13 bases. There are 15 residues in the CDR3. The CDR3 protein is CASSQVGGRGEKLFF. CDR3 in DNA: TGCGCCAGCAGCCAAGTTGGAGGACGGGGTGAAAAACTGTTTTTT.

There are many counts of this clone. V usage is TRBV2 and J usage is TRBJ2-5; TRBD2 agrees at 9 bases. CDR3 size: 15 residues. Germline V gene data show CDR1 as SNHLY and CDR2 as FYNNEI. V trimming: 3 bases; J trimming: 5 bases; junction bases outside the gene matches: 7. The chain's CDR3 is CASSDGGGAGETQYF. The CDR3 DNA follows: TGTGCCAGCAGTGACGGCGGGGGGGCCGGGGAGACCCAGTACTTC.

The CDR3 spells CASSSGTGSSGANVLTF. The DNA for the CDR3 is TGTGCCAGCAGCTCCGGGACAGGGTCCTCTGGGGCCAACGTCCTGACTTTC. The chain joins TRBV7-3 to TRBJ2-6; 9 nucleotides agree with TRBD1. The length of the CDR3 is 17 residues. The germline gives CDR1 SGHTA, CDR2 FQGTGA. The V segment lost 4 bases and the J segment 0 bases; nucleotides outside the gene matches: 4.

CDR3 residues: CASTWAGSETQYF. DNA for the CDR3: TGTGCCAGTACTTGGGCAGGGTCAGAGACCCAGTACTTC. The gene calls are TRBV19 and TRBJ2-5, with D possibly being TRBD1 (5 bases). The germline gives CDR1 LNHDA, CDR2 SQIVND (reference sequence). CDR3 length: 13 residues. Deletions cut 7 bases from V and 4 bases from J, with 13 bases between. Complete variable domain (other parts from reference TRBV19 and TRBJ2-5): DGGITQSPKYLFRKEGQNVTLSCEQNLNHDAMYWYRQDPGQGLRLIYYSQIVNDFQKGDIAEGYSVSREKKESFPLTVTSAQKNPTAFYLCASTWAGSETQYFGPGTRLLVL.

The chain recombines TRBV7-9 with TRBJ2-3; 11 bases align to TRBD2. Germline CDR1 SEHNR, CDR2 FQNEAQ (reference sequence). This CDR3 has 15 amino acids. V lost 4 bases, J lost 15 bases, and 15 bases stayed unmatched. The CDR3 DNA sequence: TGTGCCAGCAGCTCGATGTCCTTAGCGGGGGGGCCCCGATATTTT. Amino acids: CASSSMSLAGGPRYF. The variable domain in full, with the rest retrieved from reference TRBV7-9 and TRBJ2-3, is DTGVSQNPRHKITKRGQNVTFRCDPISEHNRLYWYRQTLGQGPEFLTYFQNEAQLEKSRLLSDRFSAERPKGSFSTLEIQRTEQGDSAMYLCASSSMSLAGGPRYFGPGTRLTVL.

This rearrangement joins TRBV5-4 to TRBJ1-3, with unresolved D. The CDR3 runs 12 residues. Germline loops: CDR1 SGHNT, CDR2 YYREEE (reference sequence). V lost 4 bases and J lost 2, with 4 bases in between. The CDR3 DNA reads as TGTGCCAGCAGCCAAACTGGAAACACCATATATTTT. Translating it yields CASSQTGNTIYF.

The chain is built from TRBV18 and TRBJ1-1, with D possibly matching TRBD1 (5 bases). V lost 3 bases and J 6 bases, leaving 20 bases between the germline ends. This CDR3 has 16 residues. Germline assignment: CDR1 KGHSH and CDR2 LQKENI. The CDR3 region is CASSPPRQMGGAEAFF. CDR3 DNA: TGTGCCAGCTCACCGCCGAGACAGATGGGGGGAGCTGAAGCTTTCTTT.

This chain joins TRBV27 and TRBJ1-1; 7 nucleotides align to TRBD1. This CDR3 is 15 amino acids long. V was clipped by 2 bases and J by 6 bases; unmatched bases: 9. In germline, CDR1 is MNHEY, CDR2 SMNVEV (reference sequence). This CDR3 reads CASSLLVQGRPEAFF. The CDR3 DNA is TGTGCCAGCAGTTTACTAGTACAGGGGCGCCCTGAAGCTTTCTTT.

The genes are TRBV19 and TRBJ2-6; a weak D match, TRBD2 (5 bases). In germline, CDR1 is LNHDA, CDR2 SQIVND (reference sequence). CDR3 size: 17 residues. Between the trimmed V and J ends, which lost 5 bases and 0 bases, there was a span of 14 bases. The CDR3 DNA is TGTGCCAGTAGTCAGCCGGGAATGGGCTCTGGGGCCAACGTCCTGACTTTC. Its translation: CASSQPGMGSGANVLTF.

This clone was seen just once. The chain carries TRBV19 and TRBJ2-1, with 8 bases identical to TRBD1. The junction had 16 bases not matched to a gene; V was cut back by 5 bases and J by 10 bases. This CDR3 contains 16 residues. Germline CDR1 reads LNHDA; CDR2 reads SQIVND (reference sequence). The DNA for the CDR3 is TGTGCCAGTAGTTCGCTAGGACAGGGATCCCTAACAGAGCAGTTCTTC. It specifies CASSSLGQGSLTEQFF.

The chain links TRBV6-2 or TRBV6-3 to TRBJ1-5; 10 nucleotides agree with TRBD1. The CDR3 extends over 16 amino acids. Germline CDR1 reads MNHEY; CDR2 reads SVGEGT. The junction had 8 bases not matched to a gene; V was cut back by 3 bases and J by 6 bases. CDR3 DNA: TGTGCCAGCAGTTATGGCGACAGGGGGCGAGGTCAGCCCCAGCATTTT. This translates into CASSYGDRGRGQPQHF.

This clone was observed once. The chain employs TRBV9 and TRBJ1-1; D is uncertain. Trimming shortened V by 4 bases and J by 5 bases, and 18 bases separated the two germline ends. Germline values: CDR1 SGDLS, CDR2 YYNGEE. This CDR3 has 15 amino acids. CDR3 amino acids: CASSPRAISVTEAFF. The CDR3 nucleotides read TGTGCCAGCAGCCCACGAGCCATTTCGGTGACTGAAGCTTTCTTT.

A few counts support this clone. This chain uses TRBV5-6 with TRBJ2-3, with 7 bases identical to TRBD1. The CDR3 length is 17 residues. Unmatched junction bases numbered 17, after V lost 4 bases and J lost 6 bases. Germline V gene lookup returns CDR1 SGHDT and CDR2 YYEEEE. The CDR3 loop reads CASSPDDRVRKRDTQYF. CDR3 nucleotides: TGTGCCAGCAGCCCTGACGACAGGGTTCGGAAGAGGGATACGCAGTATTTT.

The chain employs TRBV6-6 and TRBJ2-1; 10 nucleotides agree with TRBD2. This CDR3 contains 16 residues. CDR1 is MNHNY, CDR2 SVGAGI, per germline (reference sequence). V lost 5 bases, J lost 2 bases, and 6 bases stayed unmatched. The DNA of the CDR3 is TGTGCCAGCAGTACCGGGGGGACTAGCGCCTACAATGAGCAGTTCTTC. It encodes CASSTGGTSAYNEQFF.

This clone appeared a single time. This chain joins TRBV19 and TRBJ1-6; D may be TRBD1 (5 bases). The CDR3 sequence is 16 residues long. Trimming took off 4 bases at V and 4 bases at J, with 14 bases between the two ends. Germline values: CDR1 LNHDA, CDR2 SQIVND (reference sequence). The CDR3 sequence is CASSNFPGGYNSPLHF. CDR3 coding DNA: TGTGCCAGTAGTAACTTCCCGGGGGGATATAATTCACCCCTCCACTTT.

V is TRBV2 and J is TRBJ1-2, with a tentative D call TRBD1 (5 bases). Trimming left V 2 bases short and J 6 bases short, with 13 bases between. CDR1 is SNHLY and CDR2 is FYNNEI in the germline V gene. This CDR3 has 14 amino acids. The CDR3 DNA reads TGTGCCAGCAGTGAAATCTTGCAGGGTAATGGCTACACCTTC. It codes for CASSEILQGNGYTF.

This rearrangement joins TRBV5-4 to TRBJ1-2, with D maybe TRBD1 (5 bases). Trimming removed 0 bases at V and 4 bases at J, with 10 bases between. The CDR3 sequence is 14 residues long. Germline V gene lookup returns CDR1 SGHNT and CDR2 YYREEE (reference sequence). The CDR3 bases are TGTGCCAGCAGCTTGGAGCAGGGTTCCTATGGCTACACCTTC. Translation gives CASSLEQGSYGYTF.

The chain links TRBV11-2 to TRBJ1-4; perhaps TRBD1 as D (5 bases). CDR3 length: 16 amino acids. Germline assignment: CDR1 SGHAT and CDR2 FQNNGV. The V end lost 4 bases, the J end lost 2 bases, and 14 bases lay between the germline ends. CDR3 in DNA: TGTGCCAGCAGCTCCCTGCGGGGGAGGACTAATGAAAAACTGTTTTTT. The encoded protein is CASSSLRGRTNEKLFF.

The chain combines TRBV2 with TRBJ2-4; no clear D gene. The CDR3 sequence is 16 residues long. From germline, CDR1 is SNHLY and CDR2 FYNNEI. Trimming took off 5 bases at V and 0 bases at J, with 14 bases between the two ends. CDR3 loop: CASSLERRLAKNIQYF. The CDR3, as DNA: TGTGCCAGCAGTCTGGAGAGACGGCTAGCCAAAAACATTCAGTACTTC.

The rearrangement uses TRBV7-8 and TRBJ2-5, with 8 positions matching TRBD1. Germline V gives CDR1 SGHVS, CDR2 FQNEAQ. J was trimmed by 4 bases and V by 5 bases; bases with no gene match: 6. The CDR3 is made up of 14 amino acids. CDR3 DNA: TGTGCCAGCAGCGGCAGGGGGCGACGAGAGACCCAGTACTTC. Translation: CASSGRGRRETQYF.

The chain links TRBV7-2 to TRBJ2-5; D is ambiguous. The CDR3 has 14 residues. Germline V gene data show CDR1 as SGHTA and CDR2 as FQGNSA. Trimming shortened V by 4 bases and J by 1 base, and 10 bases separated the two germline ends. The CDR3 DNA follows: TGTGCCAGCAGCTCATCGGTCGGCCAAGAGACCCAGTACTTC. This gives the protein CASSSSVGQETQYF. Using reference TRBV7-2 and TRBJ2-5 for the parts outside the CDR3, the full variable domain is GAGVSQSPSNKVTEKGKDVELRCDPISGHTALYWYRQSLGQGLEFLIYFQGNSAPDKSGLPSDRFSAERTGGSVSTLTIQRTQQEDSAVYLCASSSSVGQETQYFGPGTRLLVL.

The gene calls are TRBV4-3 and TRBJ2-5, with 8 bases that match TRBD2. Germline V CDR1 and CDR2: LGHNA, YSLEER. The CDR3 length is 16 residues. The J segment lost 5 bases and the V segment lost 0 bases, leaving 8 bases of the junction unmatched. The CDR3 loop reads CASSQEPAGDGETQYF. Here the CDR3 DNA reads TGCGCCAGCAGCCAAGAACCAGCGGGGGACGGGGAGACCCAGTACTTC.

The V and J genes are TRBV27 and TRBJ1-3; TRBD1 aligns across 7 bases. Germline V gene data show CDR1 as MNHEY and CDR2 as SMNVEV (reference sequence). The V and J ends lost 6 bases and 0 bases, in that order; junction bases with no gene match: 5. The length of the CDR3 is 15 residues. The CDR3 spells CASRGQASSGNTIYF. Here the CDR3 DNA reads TGTGCCAGCAGAGGACAGGCCAGCTCTGGAAACACCATATATTTT.

The rearrangement links TRBV7-2 to TRBJ2-7; TRBD1 aligns across 9 bases. Trimming at V came to 5 bases and at J to 4 bases, leaving 9 bases not matched to a gene. Germline V gene sequence: CDR1 SGHTA, CDR2 FQGNSA. This CDR3 has 15 amino acids. The CDR3 sequence is CASSGTGGAGYEQYF. Written as DNA, the CDR3 is TGTGCCAGCAGCGGAACAGGGGGCGCGGGGTACGAGCAGTACTTC.

The chain is built from TRBV15 and TRBJ2-7, with D unclear. This CDR3 region has 13 residues. V lost 1 base and J 5 bases, leaving 9 bases between the germline ends. Germline lookup yields CDR1 LNHNV and CDR2 YYDKDF (reference sequence). This CDR3 is CATSRAPGDEQYF. CDR3 nucleotide sequence: TGTGCCACCAGCAGAGCCCCCGGTGACGAGCAGTACTTC.

The V gene is TRBV27, the J gene TRBJ2-1; 9 nucleotides line up with TRBD2. The germline V gene encodes CDR1 MNHEY and CDR2 SMNVEV (reference sequence). The CDR3 extends over 14 amino acids. V lost 3 bases to trimming and J lost 7 bases; unmatched junction nucleotides: 4. The CDR3 sequence: CASSLAGGKNEQFF. CDR3 bases: TGTGCCAGCAGTTTGGCGGGGGGGAAAAATGAGCAGTTCTTC.

This sequence joins TRBV4-3 and TRBJ2-3, with D hard to call. V was clipped by 0 bases and J by 10 bases, with 11 bases between them. Germline V gene sequence: CDR1 LGHNA, CDR2 YSLEER. The CDR3 runs to 13 residues. CDR3 in amino acids: CASSQEVERSQYF. CDR3 nucleotides: TGCGCCAGCAGCCAAGAGGTTGAGCGATCGCAGTATTTT.